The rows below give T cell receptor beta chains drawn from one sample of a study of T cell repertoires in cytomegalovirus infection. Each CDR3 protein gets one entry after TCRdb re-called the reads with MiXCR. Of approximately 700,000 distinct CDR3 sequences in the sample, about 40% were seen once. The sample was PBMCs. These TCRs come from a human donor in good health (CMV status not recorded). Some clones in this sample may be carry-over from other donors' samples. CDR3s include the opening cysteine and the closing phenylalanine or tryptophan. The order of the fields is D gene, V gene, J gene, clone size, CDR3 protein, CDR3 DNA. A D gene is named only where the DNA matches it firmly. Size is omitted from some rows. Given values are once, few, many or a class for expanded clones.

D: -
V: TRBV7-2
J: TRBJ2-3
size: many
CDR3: CASSLGAYFTDTQYF
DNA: TGTGCCAGCAGCTTAGGGGCCTACTTCACAGATACGCAGTATTTT

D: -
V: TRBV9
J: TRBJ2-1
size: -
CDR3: CASSVYPNNEQFF
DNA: TGTGCCAGCAGCGTATACCCAAACAATGAGCAGTTCTTC

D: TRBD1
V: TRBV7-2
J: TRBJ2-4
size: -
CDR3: CASSLARRGQGAAGIQYF
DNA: TGTGCCAGCAGCTTAGCTAGGAGGGGACAGGGGGCGGCGGGCATTCAGTACTTC

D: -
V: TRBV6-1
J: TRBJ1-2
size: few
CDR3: CASSEAGNYGYTF
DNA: TGTGCCAGCAGTGAAGCTGGCAACTATGGCTACACCTTC

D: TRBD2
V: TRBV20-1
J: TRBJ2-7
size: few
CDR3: CSARIAGAGYEQYF
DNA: TGCAGTGCTAGGATCGCGGGAGCGGGCTACGAGCAGTACTTC

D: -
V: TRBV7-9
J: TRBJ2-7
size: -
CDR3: CASSPMGVAVPYRPNEQYF
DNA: TGTGCCAGCAGCCCGATGGGGGTCGCAGTCCCATATAGACCTAACGAGCAGTACTTC

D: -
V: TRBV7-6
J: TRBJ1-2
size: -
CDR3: CASTRGRGQDYGYTF
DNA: TGTGCCAGCACTCGAGGGAGGGGCCAAGACTATGGCTACACCTTC

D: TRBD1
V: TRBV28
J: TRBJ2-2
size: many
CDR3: CASRSFLTGAGELFF
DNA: TGTGCCAGCAGATCATTCCTCACAGGGGCCGGGGAGCTGTTTTTT

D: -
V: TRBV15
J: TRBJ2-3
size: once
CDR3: CSTSRDEEDGLTDTQYF
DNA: TGTTCCACCAGCAGAGATGAAGAGGACGGACTCACAGATACGCAGTATTTT

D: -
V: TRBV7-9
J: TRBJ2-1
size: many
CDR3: CASSFSLNEQFF
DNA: TGTGCCAGCAGCTTTTCGCTTAATGAGCAGTTCTTC

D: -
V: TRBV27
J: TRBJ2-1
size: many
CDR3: CASSLNPSSYNEQFF
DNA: TGTGCCAGCAGTTTAAACCCTAGCTCCTACAATGAGCAGTTCTTC